This T cell receptor (beta chain) was found in a study of blood T cell repertoires in COVID-19 (dated by TCRdb to 2020 to 2022). At the level of the whole study: Samples from collaborators originated in the United States, Italy and Spain and spanned both the acute and convalescent phases of COVID-19. The sample metadata nearly always contained a de-identified subject ID, COVID-19 status, age in years and sex. The prospective study material was composed of cDNA or gDNA derived from T cells, B-cell-depleted T cells, or PBMCs. Subjects who had been exposed to COVID-19, were actively infected with it, or had recovered from it provided the deeply sampled blood TCRbeta repertoires that made up the dataset. The repertoires were made available in a free public database intended to serve as a resource for research on the immune response to SARS-CoV-2. Samples came from the ongoing ImmuneRACE study (first 160 participants) plus 1,254 subjects from 6 global collaborators. Where HLA class I and class II types were available, the types were taken from metadata supplied by the sample provider, not from assay-based typing. Beyond this particular receptor, the publication reports: Clinical and demographic metadata were provided uncurated, with the amount varying by source and participant.

The junction shows trimming of 6 bases on V and 0 bases on J, plus 12 bases between the germline ends. The CDR3 covers 15 residues, taking in both the cysteine and the phenylalanine. CDR3 DNA only is kept here, 45 bases in frame from base 1. CDR1 and CDR2, per the germline V gene, are SGHAT and FQNNGV. At one collaborating source in Seattle, patients were enrolled during active infection and were followed longitudinally through the course of disease. Whole blood was collected in K2EDTA tubes by collaborating institutions according to the institutions' own protocols. Collaborator samples were shipped for TCRbeta analysis as frozen whole blood, isolated PBMCs, or DNA extracted from either sample type. TCRbeta CDR3 regions were amplified from genomic DNA using the immunoSEQ Assay, a bias-controlled multiplex PCR. The study's own analysis went as follows. Within the assay, amplification of reference gene primers was used to estimate how many nucleated cells each sample contained. Sequence reads were collapsed and filtered to measure the absolute abundance of every unique TCRbeta CDR3 rearrangement. Productive Simpson clonality was computed per sample as the square root of Simpson's diversity index over productive rearrangements. As stored in TCRdb, this immuneACCESS dataset retains in-frame rearrangements with V and J assigned. A fraction of the clones does not appear; measured against another copy, unresolved V genes explain less than half of the discrepancy, and the remainder lacks a known reason. The V and J calls and clone size were taken over from that table, and D and trimming were inferred from the DNA. The sample includes roughly 99,000 clones, with roughly 88% observed a single time. The ten largest clonotypes hold around 2% of the sample.

With respect to this clone: What antigen it recognizes has not been identified. Nothing much larger sits one base from this clone, and base qualities are not available.

The rearranged segments are TRBV11-2 and TRBJ1-5; TRBD1 is a weak D gene call, 5 bases matching. Sample: peripheral blood. The clonotype comes from a middle-aged man with COVID-19, enrolled during active disease. Read as DNA, the sequence is TGTGCCAGCAGTTTTCGGGGGAATAGCAATCAGCCCCAGCATTTT. This yields the protein CASSFRGNSNQPQHF.